The TCR beta chain described here comes from a study of T cells after yellow fever vaccination. Study-wide background: In the case of low-cell-number fractions, SMART-Seq v4 Ultra Low Input was used for preparation.

CDR1 DFQATT and CDR2 SNEGSKA come from the germline V gene (reference sequence). The CDR3 sequence is 13 residues long. The germline V and J ends were trimmed by 4 bases and 0 bases, with 7 bases remaining between them. Production of TCR cDNA was by 5'RACE template switching, which also added a universal primer site and UMIs. TCRdb reprocessed the 5' RACE reads with MiXCR, giving one entry per CDR3 protein. The repertoire holds 300,000 to 400,000 distinct CDR3 sequences, with around 12% as singletons. The chain employs TRBV20-1 and TRBJ1-3; no firm D call. The sample here was CD4+ T cells sorted from PBMCs, taken 15 days after the yellow fever booster vaccination. The TCR sequence derives from a young man who received the YFV17D yellow fever vaccine. In DNA form, the CDR3 reads TGCAGTGCTATCCGGGGCTCTGGAAACACCATATATTTT. Protein product: CSAIRGSGNTIYF.